This T cell receptor (beta chain) stems from a study of T cells after yellow fever vaccination. Study results and caveats: Most clones from primary vaccination were detected again post-booster (almost 98% CD4, roughly 85% CD8). Among all clonotypes, a small share was observed in both CD4 and CD8 compartments.

From the 5' RACE reads, TCRdb called clonotypes with MiXCR, one entry per CDR3 protein. The table lists about 350,000 distinct CDR3 sequences, around a tenth of them singletons. This clonotype was counted between two and nine times. Its target is not known. Between the trimmed V and J ends, which lost 6 bases and 4 bases, there was a span of 14 bases. The CDR3 covers 14 residues. The germline V gene has CDR1 SEHNR and CDR2 FQNEAQ (reference sequence). The chain uses TRBV7-9 and TRBJ2-3; weak D call: TRBD1 (6 bases). The TCR originated in a man aged 18 to 30 who received the YFV17D yellow fever vaccine. The sequences come from PBMCs, collected on the day of the first yellow fever vaccination. This CDR3 reads CASRPTGKADTQYF. The CDR3 DNA reads as TGTGCCAGCAGACCAACAGGGAAGGCAGATACGCAGTATTTT.